This T cell receptor (beta chain) was obtained from a study of blood T cell repertoires in COVID-19. This CDR3 has 13 residues. CDR1 and CDR2 (germline): DFQATT, SNEGSKA (reference sequence). Trimming took off 3 bases at V and 2 bases at J, with 10 bases between the two ends. Clones were sequenced by immunoSEQ multiplex PCR, and TCRdb holds only the in-frame ones, with some missing. The sample lists just under 300,000 clones, around 87% occurring once. The material sequenced was peripheral blood. The TCR was taken from a man between 65 and 79 years old with acute or convalescent COVID-19. V is TRBV20-1 and J is TRBJ1-2; D might be TRBD1 (5 bases). CDR3 nucleotides: TGCAGTGCTAGTCTCTCAGGGAACTATGGCTACACCTTC. Its translation is CSASLSGNYGYTF.